The clone carrying this T cell receptor beta chain was detected only a few times. Sequencing used immunoSEQ multiplex PCR; TCRdb keeps in-frame clones, though not all of them. The sample holds roughly 9,800 clones, 90% to 95% seen once. These data are taken from a study of somatic mutations in cytotoxic T cells in rheumatoid arthritis. Looking at the study overall: Patients had less than 35 ml EDTA blood drawn right after diagnosis, before any treatment. Some V beta antibody-stained T-cell populations were flow-sorted at nearly 100% purity, including V beta1+ cells sequenced for TCRB.

Between the trimmed V and J ends, which lost 6 bases and 8 bases, there was a span of 10 bases. The V gene's germline CDR1 is SGHAT and CDR2 FQNNGV. The CDR3 has 11 amino acids. This sequence joins TRBV11-2 and TRBJ1-1; D is perhaps TRBD1 (5 bases). Specimen: CD8+ T cells sorted from blood. This TCR was sampled from a woman between 18 and 29 years old with rheumatoid arthritis. CDR3 sequence: CASSLTEEAFF. The CDR3 DNA reads TGTGCCAGCAGTCTGACAGAGGAAGCTTTCTTT.